Listed here are 26 T cell receptor beta chains from one sample, sequenced in a study of blood T cells in healthy people across ages. A second PCR, run for about 6 to 11 cycles, used a sample-barcoded 5' primer plus a J-beta primer mix. MiXCR, applied by TCRdb to the 5' RACE reads, yields one record per CDR3 protein. The data hold 1.5 million to 2 million distinct CDR3 sequences, with 28% observed a single time. The sequenced material came from blood. These receptors were taken from a woman in her 30s in good health.

The chain links TRBV6-4 to TRBJ1-1; D not resolved. Germline lookup yields CDR1 MRHNA and CDR2 SNTAGT. The CDR3 length is 14 residues. V was pared by 1 base and J by 4 bases, with 10 bases between. The CDR3 nucleotides are TGTGCCAGCAGTGACTTTGCCGGGAGCACTGAAGCTTTCTTT. Amino acids: CASSDFAGSTEAFF.

The CDR3 loop is CSATPPGTERETQYF. Here the CDR3 DNA reads TGCAGTGCTACCCCCCCCGGGACAGAGAGAGAGACCCAGTACTTC. V and J are TRBV20-1 and TRBJ2-5; 7 positions agree with TRBD1. Germline values: CDR1 DFQATT, CDR2 SNEGSKA (reference sequence). J was trimmed by 4 bases and V by 4 bases; bases with no gene match: 12. The CDR3 spans 15 residues.

A few counts support this clonotype. The J gene is TRBJ1-2, the V gene TRBV20-1; 7 nucleotides align to TRBD1. The germline V gene encodes CDR1 DFQATT and CDR2 SNEGSKA (reference sequence). This CDR3 has 13 amino acids. After removal of 6 bases from V and 2 bases from J, the junction contained 6 bases not matched to a gene. The CDR3 spells CSAGDRRNYGYTF. The CDR3 nucleotides read TGCAGTGCGGGGGACAGACGGAACTATGGCTACACCTTC.

This clonotype has only a few counts. DNA of the CDR3: TGCAGCGGCCGGGGCAGACTAGCGGCCGAAGAGACCCAGTACTTC. Its translation is CSGRGRLAAEETQYF. This chain connects TRBV29-1 to TRBJ2-5; 9 nucleotides match TRBD2. Germline V gene lookup returns CDR1 SQVTM and CDR2 ANQGSEA. The CDR3 loop spans 15 amino acids. Trimming removed 7 bases from V and 3 bases from J; junction bases left unmatched: 12. Looking up the rest from reference TRBV29-1 and TRBJ2-5 gives the full variable domain: SAVISQKPSRDICQRGTSLTIQCQVDSQVTMMFWYRQQPGQSLTLIATANQGSEATYESGFVIDKFPISRPNLTFSTLTVSNMSPEDSSIYLCSGRGRLAAEETQYFGPGTRLLVL.

In this sample, this clonotype turned up a few times. The chain is built from TRBV28 and TRBJ2-7; 9 bases fit TRBD1. The trim removed 7 bases at V and 1 base at J, leaving 11 bases unmatched. This CDR3 region has 16 residues. Per the germline V gene, CDR1 is MDHEN and CDR2 is SYDVKM. DNA for the CDR3: TGTGCCAGCACCTTAGGGATCGGGACAGGGTCCTACGAGCAGTACTTC. The encoded protein is CASTLGIGTGSYEQYF.

V gene TRBV18 combines with J gene TRBJ1-5, with D uncertain. This CDR3 is built from 16 residues. The germline V and J ends were trimmed by 6 bases and 4 bases, with 19 bases remaining between them. The germline gives CDR1 KGHSH, CDR2 LQKENI. CDR3 in DNA: TGTGCCAGCTCGGCGATCCCATGGGAGGTTAATCAGCCCCAGCATTTT. Amino acid sequence: CASSAIPWEVNQPQHF.

V is TRBV9 and J is TRBJ2-3, with D tentatively TRBD2 (7 bases). Germline lookup yields CDR1 SGDLS and CDR2 YYNGEE. The CDR3 is 16 amino acids. Between the trimmed V and J ends, which lost 0 bases and 4 bases, there was a span of 15 bases. The CDR3 bases are TGTGCCAGCAGCGTAGGGGAGGGGGGGCCCGCAGATACGCAGTATTTT. Translating gives CASSVGEGGPADTQYF.

Of note for this clonotype: Being one base from a much bigger clone, this may be a read error. The genes are TRBV6-5 and TRBJ2-5, with 12 bases fitting TRBD2. The J call may not be correct, given that the DNA end is closer to TRBJ2-7. Germline CDR1 and CDR2: MNHEY and SVGAGI. The CDR3 contains 13 residues. The CDR3 DNA is TGTGCCAGCAGCCAGACTAGCGGGGGCGAGCAGTACTTC. Protein: CASSQTSGGEQYF.

This clonotype occurred a few times. One end of the junction does not line up with germline, which may come from a read error. The chain links TRBV7-2 to TRBJ2-3; possibly TRBD2 for D (5 bases). From germline, CDR1 is SGHTA and CDR2 FQGNSA. The CDR3 has 12 amino acids. In DNA, the CDR3 is TGTGCCGGCAGCCAGCTCGAGGGTACGCAGTATTTT. Amino acids: CAGSQLEGTQYF.

This clonotype came up many times. The chain joins TRBV29-1 to TRBJ2-5, with 8 bases fitting TRBD2. The V and J ends lost 7 bases and 2 bases, in that order; junction bases with no gene match: 9. The germline V gene has CDR1 SQVTM and CDR2 ANQGSEA. The CDR3 is made up of 14 amino acids. The CDR3 region is CSADGTRDQETQYF. The CDR3 DNA reads as TGCAGCGCCGACGGGACTAGGGATCAAGAGACCCAGTACTTC.

This clonotype was found many times. V and J are TRBV2 and TRBJ2-7; the D call may be TRBD1 or TRBD2 (6 bases each). Trimming left V 6 bases short and J 1 base short, with 16 bases between. From germline, CDR1 is SNHLY and CDR2 FYNNEI. The length of the CDR3 is 15 residues. The CDR3 here is CASSEKTGGSYEQYF. CDR3 DNA sequence: TGTGCCAGCAGCGAAAAGACAGGAGGGTCCTACGAGCAGTACTTC.

This rearrangement joins TRBV6-8 to TRBJ1-5; D remains ambiguous. There are 13 residues in the CDR3. V lost 6 bases and J 6 bases, leaving 12 bases between the germline ends. Germline loops: CDR1 MNHGY, CDR2 SAAAGT. As DNA, the CDR3 is TGTGCCAGCAGGCACCCTCCGCGTCAGCCCCAGCATTTT. Its translation is CASRHPPRQPQHF.

The chain carries TRBV29-1 and TRBJ2-7; D remains unclear. Looked up from germline, CDR1 is SQVTM and CDR2 is ANQGSEA. There are 13 residues in the CDR3. The ends were cut back, 7 bases at V and 4 bases at J, with 17 bases in the middle. CDR3 protein: CSAAGGKWYEQYF. The CDR3 coding sequence is TGCAGCGCGGCAGGTGGGAAATGGTACGAGCAGTACTTC.

CDR3 residues: CSARVPETQYF. CDR3 coding DNA: TGCAGTGCTAGGGTCCCCGAGACCCAGTACTTC. The chain uses TRBV20-1 and TRBJ2-5; D gene ambiguous. CDR3 size: 11 residues. Trimming took 3 bases from V and 5 from J, leaving 7 bases between them. Germline CDR1 reads DFQATT; CDR2 reads SNEGSKA (reference sequence).

Ten or more counts support this clonotype. This chain connects TRBV28 to TRBJ1-1; no definite D call. Germline V gene sequence: CDR1 MDHEN, CDR2 SYDVKM. The CDR3 spans 14 residues. V was shortened by 5 bases and J by 1 base, with 11 bases between the two germline ends. CDR3 DNA: TGTGCCAGCAGTAACCGAGCAACGAACACTGAAGCTTTCTTT. Translating it yields CASSNRATNTEAFF.

This clonotype showed up just once. At one of its ends the junction is not consistent with the germline gene, which may arise from a read error. The chain is built from TRBV18 and TRBJ2-5; D is unclear. The CDR3 totals 14 residues. Germline V gene sequence: CDR1 KGHSH, CDR2 LQKENI. The CDR3 nucleotides read TGTGCCAGCTCACCGTCTGCAGCGCAAGAGATCCAGTACTTC. As protein: CASSPSAAQEIQYF.

This clonotype has a handful of counts. The rearrangement joins TRBV27 to TRBJ1-3; D unresolved. CDR1 MNHEY and CDR2 SMNVEV come from the germline V gene (reference sequence). The CDR3 is made up of 17 amino acids. Deletions cut 5 bases from V and 2 bases from J, with 19 bases between. CDR3 coding DNA: TGTGCCAGCAGTCTATACCCCGGGGATCGGCCTGGAAACACCATATATTTT. This codes for CASSLYPGDRPGNTIYF.

This clonotype was detected a few times. The chain joins TRBV16 to TRBJ2-1; 9 nucleotides agree with TRBD2. The length of the CDR3 is 16 residues. The germline gives CDR1 KGHSY, CDR2 FQNENV. J gave up 10 bases and V 3 bases, and 13 bases lay outside the gene matches. In nucleotides, the CDR3 is TGTGCCAGCAGCCACCTCTCTAGCGGGGTCAGTGGAGAGCAGTTCTTC. This gives the protein CASSHLSSGVSGEQFF.

This chain joins TRBV12-3 or TRBV12-4 and TRBJ2-2, with 10 bases that match TRBD1. After removal of 3 bases from V and 2 bases from J, the junction contained 3 bases not matched to a gene. The CDR3 length is 16 residues. CDR3 region: CASSFGTGDNTGELFF. In nucleotides, the CDR3 is TGTGCCAGCAGTTTCGGGACAGGGGATAACACCGGGGAGCTGTTTTTT.

This clonotype turned up a few times. This chain links TRBV19 with TRBJ2-7; 9 bases fit TRBD1. The J call is in doubt because the DNA end fits TRBJ2-5 better. The CDR3 sequence is 15 residues long. CDR1 LNHDA and CDR2 SQIVND come from the germline V gene (reference sequence). CDR3 bases: TGTGCCAGTAGTATCGACAGGGGGATTGAGGAGACCCAGTACTTC. Protein sequence: CASSIDRGIEETQYF.

Only a few counts were recorded for this clonotype. The V call is TRBV15, the J call TRBJ2-7, with D perhaps TRBD2 (6 bases). The length of the CDR3 is 14 residues. The V gene's germline CDR1 is LNHNV and CDR2 YYDKDF (reference sequence). V was cut by 1 base and J by 3 bases, with 10 bases left in between. Here the CDR3 reads CATSRAREGYEQYF. The DNA for the CDR3 is TGTGCCACCAGCAGAGCGCGGGAAGGCTACGAGCAGTACTTC.

This clonotype was seen ten or more times. V is TRBV7-6 and J is TRBJ2-7, with D perhaps matching TRBD2 (5 bases). This CDR3 has 15 residues. The germline V gene has CDR1 SGHVS and CDR2 FNYEAQ. V lost 0 bases and J 5 bases, leaving 14 bases between the germline ends. CDR3 sequence reads: CASSLAPTGSNEQYF. CDR3 sequence (DNA): TGTGCCAGCAGCTTAGCTCCCACGGGGTCCAACGAGCAGTACTTC. Using reference TRBV7-6 and TRBJ2-7 for the parts outside the CDR3, the full variable domain is GAGVSQSPRYKVTKRGQDVALRCDPISGHVSLYWYRQALGQGPEFLTYFNYEAQQDKSGLPNDRFSAERPEGSISTLTIQRTEQRDSAMYRCASSLAPTGSNEQYFGPGTRLTVT.

The chain joins TRBV15 to TRBJ2-2; D is perhaps TRBD1 (7 bases). Germline CDR1 LNHNV, CDR2 YYDKDF (reference sequence). Trimming removed 1 base at V and 5 bases at J, with 17 bases between. The CDR3 has 17 residues. CDR3 nucleotides: TGTGCCACCAGCAGAGCTGGAGGGGGCCGTAGAACCGGGGAGCTGTTTTTT. Amino acids: CATSRAGGGRRTGELFF.

This clonotype was seen repeatedly, ten times or more. V is TRBV12-3 or TRBV12-4 and J is TRBJ1-5, with D perhaps TRBD1 (5 bases). With 8 bases removed from V and 1 base from J, the gap between germline ends came to 15 bases. The CDR3 is 15 amino acids. CDR3 sequence: CASGPTAGSNQPQHF. DNA for the CDR3: TGTGCCAGCGGCCCGACGGCAGGGAGCAATCAGCCCCAGCATTTT.

The chain uses TRBV10-2 and TRBJ1-1; D not resolved. The CDR3 loop spans 13 amino acids. The germline CDR1 and CDR2 sequences are WSHSY and SAAADI. Between the trimmed V and J ends, which lost 7 bases and 4 bases, there was a span of 13 bases. This chain's CDR3 is CASKSPGSTEAFF. In nucleotides, the CDR3 is TGCGCCAGCAAGTCGCCGGGTAGCACTGAAGCTTTCTTT.

The sample holds a few counts of this clonotype. The rearrangement links TRBV2 to TRBJ2-5; 12 nucleotides line up with TRBD1. This CDR3 has 16 residues. Losses at the gene ends were 0 bases for V and 4 bases for J; bases not matched to a gene: 3. Per the germline V gene, CDR1 is SNHLY and CDR2 is FYNNEI. CDR3: CASSEAGTGGRETQYF. The CDR3 coding sequence is TGTGCCAGCAGTGAAGCAGGGACAGGGGGCAGAGAGACCCAGTACTTC. Full variable domain (rest looked up from reference TRBV2 and TRBJ2-5): EPEVTQTPSHQVTQMGQEVILRCVPISNHLYFYWYRQILGQKVEFLVSFYNNEISEKSEIFDDQFSVERPDGSNFTLKIRSTKLEDSAMYFCASSEAGTGGRETQYFGPGTRLLVL.